This T cell receptor beta chain emerged from a study of vaccination effects on CD4 cells after COVID-19. The wider study: Each of three convalescent patients underwent sampling at an early and a late point after vaccination.

The CDR3 has 14 amino acids. Germline CDR1 is SGHNT and CDR2 is YYREEE (reference sequence). The V gene lost 4 bases and the J gene lost 1 base, with 11 bases spanning the gap. TCRdb's table, derived via immunoSEQ multiplex PCR, lists solely in-frame clones and lacks some. Of more than 12,000 clones listed, roughly 80% are singletons. Antigen-specific CD4+ T cell clonotypes were called by their expansion after viral peptide-pool culture in ViraFEST. On approximately day 9 of culture, CD4+ T cells were separated out. Convalescent patients had PCR-confirmed SARS-CoV-2 infection between March and December 2020. The participants, recipients of two vaccine doses, got either BNT162b2 or mRNA-1273. The authors replaced half the medium with IL-2 medium on days 3 and 7. Study-level findings and limits: Clones from infection and from vaccination both contracted markedly late after vaccination.

About this clone itself: Its specificity is unknown.

The sequencing here drew on CD4+ T cells from PBMCs cultured with HCoV-NL63 spike peptides, taken after COVID-19 vaccination. The TCR was taken from a human donor who had a prior SARS-CoV-2 infection. The chain employs TRBV5-4 and TRBJ1-1; no clear D gene. CDR3 loop: CASSPYSRNTEAFF. Written as DNA, the CDR3 is TGTGCCAGCAGCCCATACAGCCGGAACACTGAAGCTTTCTTT.